This TCR beta chain was retrieved from a study of T cell responses to AZD1222 COVID-19 vaccine. Germline lookup yields CDR1 MNHNY and CDR2 SVGAGI (reference sequence). This CDR3 contains 14 residues. J gave up 4 bases and V 6 bases, and 4 bases lay outside the gene matches. Whole-study findings and limits: Variant regions that are unmutated are reportedly the target of nearly half of spike-specific TCRs. Seropositive at baseline were only a handful of AZD1222 recipients.

Profiling relied on immunoSEQ multiplex PCR, and the TCRdb table lists in-frame clones only, not all of them. The data contain approximately 200,000 clones, around 87% of them seen just once; the ten biggest clones take up approximately 2.7%. Comment on this clone: As yet, its antigen is unknown.

The V call is TRBV6-6, the J call TRBJ2-7; 12 bases fit TRBD1. The receptor was isolated from an adult in good health. The material was peripheral blood, obtained on day 0 of MenACWY control vaccination. The CDR3 DNA reads TGTGCCAGCAGGGGGACAGGGGGCCGGTACGAGCAGTACTTC. It yields the protein CASRGTGGRYEQYF.